The clone carrying this T cell receptor beta chain has only a few counts. Its matching antigen is unknown. A junction end diverges from the germline sequence, so it may reflect a read error. This record belongs to a study of spatial heterogeneity in lung cancer. Across the whole study: Median follow-up for sequenced PBMC samples was approximately 25 months after resection, when such samples existed. There were consistently more beta-chain sequences detected than alpha-chain sequences. Study-wide points: Resection blood, more than follow-up blood, showed ubiquitous expanded tumor TCRs.

TCR cDNA molecules each had a unique molecular identifier. Each CDR3 protein is one row after TCRdb ran MiXCR on the 5' RACE reads. This table holds about 52,000 distinct CDR3 sequences, around 7.7% found once. As for time point: blood at routine non-recurrence follow-up after resection. No cells were sorted before sequencing. The whole RNA sequenced was extracted from tumor, nontumor lung or frozen PBMC. The sequences come from PBMCs, collected at follow-up. This receptor was taken from a female donor with early-stage non-small cell lung cancer.

As DNA, the CDR3 is TGCGCCAGCAGCCCAGGGGTGTCGGCGGCGGAGTCCTTC. Translation gives CASSPGVSAAESF. The rearrangement links TRBV4-3 to TRBJ2-7; D may be TRBD1 (6 bases). Germline V CDR1 and CDR2: LGHNA, YSLEER. This CDR3 has 13 residues.